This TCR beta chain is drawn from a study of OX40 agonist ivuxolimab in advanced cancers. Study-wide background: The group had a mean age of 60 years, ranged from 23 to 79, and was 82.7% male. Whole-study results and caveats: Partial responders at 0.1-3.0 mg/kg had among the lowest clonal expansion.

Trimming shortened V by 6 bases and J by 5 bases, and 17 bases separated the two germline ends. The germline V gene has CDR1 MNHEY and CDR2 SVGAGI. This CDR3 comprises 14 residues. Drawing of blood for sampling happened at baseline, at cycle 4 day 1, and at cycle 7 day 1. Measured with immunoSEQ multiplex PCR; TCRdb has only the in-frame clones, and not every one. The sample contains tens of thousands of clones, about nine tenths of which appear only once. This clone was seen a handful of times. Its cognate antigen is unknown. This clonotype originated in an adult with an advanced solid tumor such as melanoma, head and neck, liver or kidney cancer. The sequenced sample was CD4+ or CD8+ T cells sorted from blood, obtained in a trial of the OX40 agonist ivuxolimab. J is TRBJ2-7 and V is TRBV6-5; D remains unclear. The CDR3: CASSLKGGLDEQYF. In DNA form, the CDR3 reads TGTGCCAGCAGCCTTAAAGGTGGTTTGGACGAGCAGTACTTC.